These 20 T cell receptor beta chains came from one sample sequenced in a study of cytomegalovirus exposure and HLA in healthy donors. The PCR made use of 60 Vbeta and 13 Jbeta primers. Profiling relied on immunoSEQ multiplex PCR, and the TCRdb table lists in-frame clones only, not all of them. The profile shows 55,000 to 65,000 clones, 70% to 85% of them singletons. The specimen sequenced was PBMCs. These receptors came from a woman younger than 45 in good health and CMV-seronegative.

This clone has just a few counts. The V and J genes are TRBV30 and TRBJ2-3; 7 positions agree with TRBD2. Germline lookup yields CDR1 GTSNPN and CDR2 SVGIG (reference sequence). CDR3 length: 18 residues. Unmatched junction bases numbered 17, after V lost 0 bases and J lost 5 bases. The DNA of the CDR3 is TGTGCCTGGAGTGTACCCCCCTGGAGCGGGAAGGTAGGAGATACGCAGTATTTT. It specifies CAWSVPPWSGKVGDTQYF.

The chain recombines TRBV27 with TRBJ2-5; TRBD2 agrees at 9 bases. V lost 6 bases, J lost 5 bases, and 7 bases stayed unmatched. Per the germline V gene, CDR1 is MNHEY and CDR2 is SMNVEV (reference sequence). The CDR3 is made up of 14 amino acids. The chain's CDR3 is CASRGGGAGETQYF. Written as DNA, the CDR3 is TGTGCCAGCAGGGGCGGGGGGGCCGGTGAGACCCAGTACTTC.

J is TRBJ1-6 and V is TRBV27; TRBD1 aligns across 11 bases. The CDR3 has 16 residues. Unmatched junction bases numbered 8, after V lost 5 bases and J lost 8 bases. Germline assignment: CDR1 MNHEY and CDR2 SMNVEV (reference sequence). DNA for the CDR3: TGTGCCAGCAGTCCCCGCGGGACAGGGGGGGATTCACCCCTCCACTTT. Translated: CASSPRGTGGDSPLHF.

With respect to this clone: A junction end diverges from the germline sequence, so it may reflect a read error. V usage is TRBV7-9 and J usage is TRBJ2-3; 9 bases line up with TRBD2. The CDR3 sequence is 17 residues long. Germline CDR1 and CDR2: SEHNR and FQNEAQ (reference sequence). CDR3 DNA sequence: TGTTCCAGCAGCTCGACTAGCGGAACCCTTAGCACAGATACGCAGTATTTT. Its translation is CSSSSTSGTLSTDTQYF.

The V and J genes are TRBV7-2 and TRBJ2-2; 11 positions match TRBD2. V lost 4 bases, J lost 4 bases, and 5 bases stayed unmatched. CDR3 length equals 16 residues. Per germline, CDR1 SGHTA and CDR2 FQGNSA. The chain's CDR3 is CASSSWTSGLTGELFF. CDR3 nucleotide sequence: TGTGCCAGCAGCTCCTGGACTAGCGGGCTCACCGGGGAGCTGTTTTTT.

This clone appeared once. The chain uses TRBV7-8 and TRBJ1-4; no clear D gene. The CDR3 covers 14 residues. The ends were cut back, 2 bases at V and 4 bases at J, with 8 bases in the middle. CDR1 and CDR2 (germline): SGHVS, FQNEAQ. CDR3 sequence reads: CASSLRSLNEKLFF. DNA of the CDR3: TGTGCCAGCAGCTTAAGGAGTCTTAATGAAAAACTGTTTTTT.

V is TRBV5-1 and J is TRBJ2-2, with D possibly matching TRBD2 (6 bases). This CDR3 is built from 14 residues. The germline V gene encodes CDR1 SGHRS and CDR2 YFSETQ. With 0 bases removed from V and 4 bases from J, the gap between germline ends came to 7 bases. The CDR3 sequence: CASSLVGGTGELFF. In DNA form, the CDR3 reads TGCGCCAGCAGCTTGGTGGGGGGCACCGGGGAGCTGTTTTTT.

This chain links TRBV9 with TRBJ1-1; D gene unclear. The CDR3 totals 14 residues. Trimming pared 1 base from V and 4 bases from J, leaving 11 bases between. CDR1 is SGDLS, CDR2 YYNGEE, per germline. DNA for the CDR3: TGTGCCAGCAGCGTAAGAGGTTTGGGCACTGAAGCTTTCTTT. Amino acid sequence: CASSVRGLGTEAFF.

CDR3 amino acids: CASSPQGRNEKLFF. CDR3 bases: TGTGCCAGTAGTCCCCAGGGCAGGAATGAAAAACTGTTTTTT. The chain uses TRBV19 and TRBJ1-4, with a weak D call TRBD1 (5 bases). CDR3 length: 14 amino acids. Germline V CDR1 and CDR2: LNHDA, SQIVND (reference sequence). Between the trimmed V and J ends, which lost 5 bases and 5 bases, there was a span of 12 bases.

The chain employs TRBV5-5 and TRBJ1-3; D possibly corresponds to TRBD1 (5 bases). The CDR3 is made up of 16 amino acids. The germline V gene has CDR1 SGHKS and CDR2 YYEKEE (reference sequence). V was pared by 3 bases and J by 0 bases, with 13 bases between. The CDR3 sequence is CASSSTGISSGNTIYF. CDR3 DNA: TGTGCCAGCAGCTCAACAGGAATCAGCTCTGGAAACACCATATATTTT.

This rearrangement joins TRBV7-9 to TRBJ1-2; TRBD1 aligns across 8 bases. CDR1 is SEHNR, CDR2 FQNEAQ, per germline (reference sequence). The CDR3 is 14 amino acids. With V trimmed by 3 bases and J by 4 bases, 4 bases remained unmatched. The CDR3 nucleotides read TGTGCCAGCAGCTTCGGACAGGGCGGCTATGGCTACACCTTC. Translating it yields CASSFGQGGYGYTF.

On this clone itself: The sample has other DNA sequences that encode this CDR3 too. The J gene is TRBJ2-2, the V gene TRBV9, with 10 bases lining up with TRBD2. Germline values: CDR1 SGDLS, CDR2 YYNGEE. V lost 0 bases, J lost 3 bases, and 2 bases stayed unmatched. This CDR3 region has 16 residues. The CDR3 DNA is TGTGCCAGCAGCGTAGTAGCGGGAGGAGACACCGGGGAGCTGTTTTTT. Translation: CASSVVAGGDTGELFF.

The genes are TRBV11-3 and TRBJ1-4; possibly TRBD1 for D (5 bases). CDR3 length: 15 amino acids. Germline V gene sequence: CDR1 SGHNT, CDR2 YENEEA. V was cut by 3 bases and J by 8 bases, with 16 bases left in between. This chain's CDR3 is CASSFAGRVGEKLFF. CDR3 nucleotides: TGTGCCAGCAGCTTCGCCGGCAGGGTTGGCGAAAAACTGTTTTTT.

As concerns this clone: Its ends do not fully match the called genes, so a read error is possible. The chain couples TRBV7-2 to TRBJ2-3; weak D call: TRBD1 (5 bases). In germline, CDR1 is SGHTA, CDR2 FQGNSA. The CDR3 contains 14 residues. CDR3 DNA sequence: TGTGCCAGCAGTCCGCAGGGAATATCAGATCCGCAGTATTTT. Protein sequence: CASSPQGISDPQYF.

CDR3 coding DNA: TGTGCCAGCAGTGCAGAGAGAGAGGACACTGAAGCTTTCTTT. Encoded protein: CASSAEREDTEAFF. The gene calls are TRBV28 and TRBJ1-1; D gene unclear. The CDR3 extends over 14 amino acids. CDR1 and CDR2 from the germline V gene are MDHEN and SYDVKM. V lost 5 bases and J lost 3, with 13 bases in between. Full variable domain (rest looked up from reference TRBV28 and TRBJ1-1): DVKVTQSSRYLVKRTGEKVFLECVQDMDHENMFWYRQDPGLGLRLIYFSYDVKMKEKGDIPEGYSVSREKKERFSLILESASTNQTSMYLCASSAEREDTEAFFGQGTRLTVV.

The genes are TRBV14 and TRBJ2-5; D uncertain. Trimming shortened V by 3 bases and J by 7 bases, and 12 bases separated the two germline ends. CDR3 size: 13 residues. Germline assignment: CDR1 SGHDN and CDR2 FVKESK. Here the CDR3 reads CASSHGSSPTQYF. The CDR3 DNA follows: TGTGCCAGCAGCCACGGAAGTAGCCCGACCCAGTACTTC.

The chain recombines TRBV7-2 with TRBJ1-2, with D unclear. The V gene lost 6 bases and the J gene lost 5 bases, with 4 bases spanning the gap. The CDR3 covers 10 residues. The V gene's germline CDR1 is SGHTA and CDR2 FQGNSA. The CDR3 DNA follows: TGTGCCAGCAGTCTTTATGGCTACACCTTC. It is translated as CASSLYGYTF.

The chain carries TRBV6-5 and TRBJ1-3; D is unclear. Looked up from germline, CDR1 is MNHEY and CDR2 is SVGAGI. V was clipped by 7 bases and J by 0 bases, with 13 bases between them. The CDR3 consists of 15 residues. This CDR3 reads CASTVAGPSGNTIYF. CDR3 in DNA: TGTGCCAGCACCGTTGCGGGTCCCTCTGGAAACACCATATATTTT.

This chain links TRBV5-5 with TRBJ1-4, with TRBD1 as a possible D gene (5 bases). Germline V CDR1 and CDR2: SGHKS, YYEKEE (reference sequence). V shed 3 bases and J shed 5 bases, with 17 bases lying between them. The CDR3 runs 16 residues. The CDR3 region is CASSYGQSTSNEKLFF. As DNA, the CDR3 is TGTGCCAGCAGCTATGGACAATCTACCTCAAATGAAAAACTGTTTTTT.

This clone appeared a single time. At the DNA level, this CDR3 is encoded by other sequences in the same sample as well. The chain links TRBV30 to TRBJ2-1; weak D call: TRBD1 (5 bases). The CDR3 consists of 11 residues. Between the trimmed V and J ends, which lost 4 bases and 4 bases, there was a span of 5 bases. The germline V gene has CDR1 GTSNPN and CDR2 SVGIG (reference sequence). The CDR3 nucleotides read TGTGCCTGGACAGGGTACAATGAGCAGTTCTTC. Amino acids: CAWTGYNEQFF.